These 29 T cell receptor beta chains share one sample of origin, sequenced in a study of blood T cells in healthy people across ages. A second PCR, run for roughly 7 to 11 cycles, used a sample-barcoded 5' primer plus a J-beta primer mix. MiXCR, run by TCRdb on the 5' RACE reads, gives a single entry per CDR3 protein. This table holds 1.5 million or so distinct CDR3 sequences, around 42% found once. Sequencing was done on a sample of blood. The receptor set was obtained from a young woman in good health.

The rearrangement links TRBV7-3 to TRBJ2-5; D is undetermined. Germline CDR1 is SGHTA and CDR2 is FQGTGA. CDR3 size: 13 residues. V lost 1 base to trimming and J lost 3 bases, with 6 bases between them. DNA for the CDR3: TGTGCCAGCAGCTTAAGCGCAGAAGAGACCCAGTACTTC. It is translated as CASSLSAEETQYF.

CDR3 sequence reads: CASSQSPLRSVDQPQHF. CDR3 nucleotide sequence: TGTGCCAGCAGCCAATCCCCCCTGAGGTCCGTCGATCAGCCCCAGCATTTT. The gene calls are TRBV7-4 and TRBJ1-5; D gene unclear. The germline V gene encodes CDR1 SGHVT and CDR2 SQSDAQ. Trimming removed 5 bases at V and 5 bases at J, with 22 bases between. CDR3 length equals 17 residues.

This clonotype was found many times. This sequence may be a read error, since a much larger clone differs from it by one base. The chain has TRBV6-6 and TRBJ2-5; 13 bases match TRBD2. CDR3 length: 17 amino acids. Trimming at V came to 0 bases and at J to 11 bases, leaving 12 bases not matched to a gene. CDR1 is MNHNY and CDR2 is SVGAGI in the germline V gene (reference sequence). CDR3: CASSYSGLAGVYNEQYF. The CDR3 DNA sequence: TGTGCCAGCAGTTACTCCGGACTAGCGGGGGTCTACAATGAGCAGTACTTC.

CDR3 loop: CASSLVEWETQYF. DNA of the CDR3: TGTGCCAGCAGCTTAGTAGAGTGGGAGACCCAGTACTTC. The chain has TRBV11-2 and TRBJ2-5; D remains unclear. Germline CDR1 reads SGHAT; CDR2 reads FQNNGV. This CDR3 is built from 13 residues. Trimming took off 1 base at V and 5 bases at J, with 8 bases between the two ends.

The chain has TRBV4-1 and TRBJ2-7; 7 bases map to TRBD2. CDR1 is MGHRA and CDR2 is YSYEKL in the germline V gene. The CDR3 is 17 amino acids. V trimming: 3 bases; J trimming: 3 bases; junction bases outside the gene matches: 14. The CDR3 nucleotides read TGCGCCAGCAGCCAGGGAATTGGGGCGGGAGCGGGCTACGAGCAGTACTTC. This gives the protein CASSQGIGAGAGYEQYF.

The chain employs TRBV15 and TRBJ1-2; TRBD1 might be the D (5 bases). Trimming removed 4 bases at V and 11 bases at J, with 23 bases between. The CDR3 is 15 residues long. Germline values: CDR1 LNHNV, CDR2 YYDKDF (reference sequence). The CDR3, as DNA: TGTGCCACCAGCAAGTGGGACCCCCGGCGCGGAGGATACACCTTC. Protein: CATSKWDPRRGGYTF.

The chain recombines TRBV10-3 with TRBJ2-7; D is possibly TRBD1 or TRBD2 (5 bases each). Trimming removed 7 bases at V and 3 bases at J, with 19 bases between. Per the germline V gene, CDR1 is ENHRY and CDR2 is SYGVKD. The CDR3 spans 15 residues. The CDR3 spells CAITERQGVGYEQYF. The DNA of the CDR3 is TGTGCCATCACCGAGCGGCAGGGTGTTGGCTACGAGCAGTACTTC.

The sample holds a few counts of this clonotype. This rearrangement joins TRBV20-1 to TRBJ2-5, with a possible D match to TRBD1 (5 bases). The CDR3 runs 15 residues. CDR1 DFQATT and CDR2 SNEGSKA come from the germline V gene (reference sequence). Trimming left V 0 bases short and J 2 bases short, with 13 bases between. DNA of the CDR3: TGCAGTGCTAGAGATTCCGCGACAGCTCAAGAGACCCAGTACTTC. Translating it yields CSARDSATAQETQYF.

The chain recombines TRBV30 with TRBJ2-2; D is ambiguous. Germline lookup yields CDR1 GTSNPN and CDR2 SVGIG (reference sequence). CDR3 length: 15 amino acids. The V and J ends lost 0 bases and 5 bases respectively, with 13 bases between them. The CDR3 sequence is CAWSVLLLSTGELFF. Written as DNA, the CDR3 is TGTGCCTGGAGTGTACTATTACTCTCGACCGGGGAGCTGTTTTTT.

V gene TRBV9 combines with J gene TRBJ2-1; 9 positions match TRBD2. This CDR3 has 16 amino acids. J lost 6 bases, V lost 0 bases, and 7 bases had no gene match. Germline CDR1 SGDLS, CDR2 YYNGEE. Here the CDR3 reads CASSVGAGGMGNEQFF. CDR3 nucleotide sequence: TGTGCCAGCAGCGTAGGAGCGGGAGGAATGGGCAATGAGCAGTTCTTC.

The sample holds a few counts of this clonotype. The chain's CDR3 is CASSLSGDRDTQYF. CDR3 nucleotide sequence: TGCGCCAGCAGCTTGAGCGGGGACAGAGATACGCAGTATTTT. V usage is TRBV5-1 and J usage is TRBJ2-3; D may correspond to TRBD1 or TRBD2 (7 bases each). The CDR3 has 14 residues. Trimming stripped 1 base from V and 5 bases from J, with 11 bases between. Germline V CDR1 and CDR2: SGHRS, YFSETQ.

The J gene is TRBJ1-6, the V gene TRBV28; D uncertain. The CDR3 is 18 amino acids. Trimming took off 7 bases at V and 0 bases at J, with 19 bases between the two ends. Germline-derived CDR1 and CDR2 are MDHEN and SYDVKM. CDR3 nucleotides: TGTGCCAGCACCAATGCTCGAATACGGAGCTCCTATAATTCACCCCTCCACTTT. Translating it yields CASTNARIRSSYNSPLHF.

On this clonotype itself: The junction does not match germline at one end; this may be a read error. The chain has TRBV4-1 and TRBJ2-7; D uncertain. Germline V CDR1 and CDR2: MGHRA, YSYEKL. The CDR3 runs to 13 residues. Written as DNA, the CDR3 is TGCGACAGCAGCCAAGTCTCTGGATACGAGCAGTACTTC. Its translation: CDSSQVSGYEQYF.

V and J are TRBV7-9 and TRBJ2-1; no reliable D call. The length of the CDR3 is 15 residues. Per the germline V gene, CDR1 is SEHNR and CDR2 is FQNEAQ (reference sequence). Trimming stripped 5 bases from V and 0 bases from J, with 11 bases between. CDR3: CASSQALGSYNEQFF. CDR3 DNA: TGTGCCAGCAGCCAGGCCCTGGGCTCCTACAATGAGCAGTTCTTC.

The CDR3 here is CASSLAALGALPGGNTIYF. For the CDR3, the DNA is TGTGCCAGCAGCTTAGCGGCGTTGGGGGCTCTACCGGGAGGAAACACCATATATTTT. This sequence joins TRBV7-6 and TRBJ1-3; tentative D call: TRBD1 (6 bases). CDR1 is SGHVS and CDR2 is FNYEAQ in the germline V gene. The CDR3 runs to 19 residues. Trimming cost V 0 bases and J 4 bases, with 22 bases left between them.

The rearrangement links TRBV5-1 to TRBJ2-3, with TRBD2 matching 12 bases. Germline assignment: CDR1 SGHRS and CDR2 YFSETQ. Trimming removed 4 bases from V and 3 bases from J; junction bases left unmatched: 15. This CDR3 region has 19 residues. The chain's CDR3 is CASSPCCPSGGAGTDTQYF. The CDR3 DNA sequence: TGCGCCAGCAGCCCCTGTTGTCCTAGCGGGGGGGCCGGTACAGATACGCAGTATTTT.

The chain uses TRBV6-2 or TRBV6-3 and TRBJ2-4; D is ambiguous. The CDR3 is made up of 13 amino acids. Trimming took 6 bases from V and 13 from J, leaving 19 bases between them. The germline CDR1 and CDR2 sequences are MNHEY and SVGEGT. In nucleotides, the CDR3 is TGTGCCAGCAGGGGGAATGGGGAAAATGAGCAGTACTTC. It yields the protein CASRGNGENEQYF.

Of note for this clonotype: One base away lies a much larger clone, so this may be a sequencing read error. This chain links TRBV15 with TRBJ2-3; weak D call: TRBD1 (5 bases). CDR3 length equals 15 residues. CDR1 and CDR2 (germline): LNHNV, YYDKDF (reference sequence). The chain's CDR3 is CVTSRDATATDTQYF. CDR3 coding DNA: TGTGTCACCAGCAGAGACGCGACAGCCACAGATACGCAGTATTTT.

This clonotype was seen more than once but under ten times. The CDR3 spells CASSLLSTGGQFF. CDR3 bases: TGTGCCAGCAGCTTACTGTCAACGGGGGGGCAGTTCTTC. The chain joins TRBV7-2 to TRBJ2-1, with TRBD2 matching over 7 bases. The CDR3 sequence is 13 residues long. The J segment lost 12 bases and the V segment lost 2 bases, leaving 7 bases of the junction unmatched. Germline V CDR1 and CDR2: SGHTA, FQGNSA.

The chain is built from TRBV29-1 and TRBJ2-3; TRBD2 matches at 7 bases. V trimming: 3 bases; J trimming: 2 bases; junction bases outside the gene matches: 8. Per germline, CDR1 SQVTM and CDR2 ANQGSEA. The CDR3 length is 15 residues. The CDR3 here is CSVDGLGRVTDTQYF. CDR3 in DNA: TGCAGCGTTGACGGGCTGGGGAGGGTCACAGATACGCAGTATTTT.

V and J are TRBV4-1 and TRBJ1-2, with a weak D call TRBD1 (5 bases). Germline V gene data show CDR1 as MGHRA and CDR2 as YSYEKL. Trimming cost V 2 bases and J 10 bases, with 14 bases left between them. This CDR3 comprises 13 residues. The CDR3 here is CASSQLLGDDYTF. Here the CDR3 DNA reads TGCGCCAGCAGCCAACTCCTCGGGGACGACTACACCTTC.

This clonotype came up a few times. This rearrangement joins TRBV29-1 to TRBJ2-5; D is uncertain. Germline lookup yields CDR1 SQVTM and CDR2 ANQGSEA. V gave up 1 base and J gave up 4 bases, with 10 bases separating them. The CDR3 totals 13 residues. This CDR3 reads CSVEVAGRETQYF. The CDR3 DNA reads TGCAGCGTTGAAGTGGCAGGAAGAGAGACCCAGTACTTC.

This clonotype occurred a few times. The chain couples TRBV18 to TRBJ1-2; no clear D gene. The CDR3 is 14 amino acids. Trimming cost V 2 bases and J 2 bases, with 9 bases left between them. The germline gives CDR1 KGHSH, CDR2 LQKENI. CDR3 residues: CASSPTNANYGYTF. In DNA, the CDR3 is TGTGCCAGCTCACCAACAAACGCCAACTATGGCTACACCTTC.

CDR3 protein: CASSEPRPEETQYF. In DNA form, the CDR3 reads TGTGCCAGCAGTGAACCGCGACCCGAAGAGACCCAGTACTTC. This rearrangement joins TRBV2 to TRBJ2-5, with D uncertain. CDR1 and CDR2 from the germline V gene are SNHLY and FYNNEI. Trimming took 2 bases from V and 3 from J, leaving 10 bases between them. The CDR3 sequence is 14 residues long.

This clonotype showed up just a few times. The CDR3 nucleotides read TGTGCCAGCACCTCTCTTCCATCCGGGACAGGGAATCAGCCCCAGCATTTT. This encodes CASTSLPSGTGNQPQHF. The chain recombines TRBV6-2 or TRBV6-3 with TRBJ1-5, with 9 bases matching TRBD1. This CDR3 comprises 17 residues. J lost 4 bases, V lost 7 bases, and 14 bases had no gene match. The V gene's germline CDR1 is MNHEY and CDR2 SVGEGT.

The chain joins TRBV20-1 to TRBJ1-6; D ambiguous. The germline V and J ends were trimmed by 3 bases and 0 bases, with 12 bases remaining between them. Germline V CDR1 and CDR2: DFQATT, SNEGSKA (reference sequence). The CDR3 has 16 amino acids. This chain's CDR3 is CSARVKLSSYNSPLHF. Here the CDR3 DNA reads TGCAGTGCTAGGGTTAAACTAAGCTCCTATAATTCACCCCTCCACTTT.

The rearrangement links TRBV3-1 to TRBJ2-3, with D maybe TRBD1 (6 bases). Between the trimmed V and J ends, which lost 1 base and 2 bases, there was a span of 10 bases. CDR3 length equals 15 residues. Germline V lookup: CDR1 LGHDT, CDR2 YNNKEL (reference sequence). In DNA form, the CDR3 reads TGTGCCAGCAGCCAAGGGACAGTCAACACAGATACGCAGTATTTT. It codes for CASSQGTVNTDTQYF.

This clonotype was seen once. The V and J genes are TRBV15 and TRBJ1-1; D gene uncertain. The CDR3 spans 13 residues. Trimming stripped 4 bases from V and 5 bases from J, with 11 bases between. The germline gives CDR1 LNHNV, CDR2 YYDKDF (reference sequence). This chain's CDR3 is CATSTEVMTEAFF. CDR3 DNA sequence: TGTGCCACCAGCACCGAGGTCATGACTGAAGCTTTCTTT.

This clonotype turned up a few times. V usage is TRBV18 and J usage is TRBJ2-4; TRBD1 matches at 7 bases. The CDR3 length is 15 residues. CDR1 is KGHSH and CDR2 is LQKENI in the germline V gene. With 3 bases clipped from V and 6 bases from J, the junction kept 8 bases outside the gene matches. Written as DNA, the CDR3 is TGTGCCAGCTCACCTCCGACAGGGCTAAGAAACATTCAGTACTTC. This codes for CASSPPTGLRNIQYF.